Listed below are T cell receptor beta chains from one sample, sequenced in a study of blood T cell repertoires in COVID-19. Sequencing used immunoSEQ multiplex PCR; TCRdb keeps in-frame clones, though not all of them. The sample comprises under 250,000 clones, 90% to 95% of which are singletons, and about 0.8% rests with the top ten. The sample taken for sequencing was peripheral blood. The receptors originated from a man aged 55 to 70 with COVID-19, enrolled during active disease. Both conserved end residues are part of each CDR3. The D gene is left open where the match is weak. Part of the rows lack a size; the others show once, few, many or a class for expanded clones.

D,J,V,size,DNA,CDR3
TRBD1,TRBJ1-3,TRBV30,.,TGTGCCTGGAGTGTATGGACAGGGCCCCGTTTCTCTGGAAACACCATATATTTT,CAWSVWTGPRFSGNTIYF
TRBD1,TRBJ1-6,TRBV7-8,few,TGTGCCAGCAGCTTAGTCGGGGGACAGATTAATTCACCCCTCCACTTT,CASSLVGGQINSPLHF
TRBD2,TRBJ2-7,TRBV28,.,TGTGCCAGCAGTTCATTTAGCGGGACTCTCCAGGTTGAGTACTTC,CASSSFSGTLQVEYF
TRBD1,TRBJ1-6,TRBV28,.,TGTGCCAGCAGCCGCACCTCCGGGACAGGGAAGGAAGCCCTCCACTTT,CASSRTSGTGKEALHF
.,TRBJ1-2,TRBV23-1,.,TGCGCCAGCAGTCAATACAGGGATGACAGTCCCTATGGCTACACCTTC,CASSQYRDDSPYGYTF
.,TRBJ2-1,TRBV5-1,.,TGCGCCAGCAGCTTTACGGCAGGAAGCTCCTACAATGAGCAGTTCTTC,CASSFTAGSSYNEQFF
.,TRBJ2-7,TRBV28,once,TGTGCCAGCAGTTCGGACAGTAACTCCTACGAGCAGTACTTC,CASSSDSNSYEQYF
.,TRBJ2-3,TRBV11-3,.,TGTGCCAGCAGCCAACAGGGATACCCCGGGGATACGCAGTATTTT,CASSQQGYPGDTQYF
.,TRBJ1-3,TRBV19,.,TGTGCCAGTCCGGGACAAATAGGAAACACCATATATTTT,CASPGQIGNTIYF
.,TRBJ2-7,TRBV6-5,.,TGTGCCAGCAGCCCAGCAGGATCTACGCAGCAGTACTTC,CASSPAGSTQQYF
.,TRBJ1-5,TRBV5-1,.,TGCGCCAGCATTCTAACTTATCAGGGATATAGCAATCAGCCCCAGCATTTT,CASILTYQGYSNQPQHF
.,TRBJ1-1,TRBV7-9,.,TGTGCCAGCAACCCAGATCTAAGAGGAACTGAAGCTTTCTTT,CASNPDLRGTEAFF
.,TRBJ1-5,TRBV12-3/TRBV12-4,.,TGTGCCAGCAGTTTAGGGGGCTTGCCCCAGCATTTT,CASSLGGLPQHF
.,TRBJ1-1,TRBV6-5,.,TGTGCCAGCAGTTACCCCTTCCAGGGGCGAGATCGAGAAGCTTTCTTT,CASSYPFQGRDREAFF
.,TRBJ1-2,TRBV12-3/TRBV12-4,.,TGTGCCAGCAGCCCGTCCTACCAAGGCTACACCTTC,CASSPSYQGYTF
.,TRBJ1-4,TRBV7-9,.,TGTGCCAGCAGCCAAGGTCACAGAGCTAATGAAAAACTGTTTTTT,CASSQGHRANEKLFF
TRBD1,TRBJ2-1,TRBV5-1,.,TGCGCCAGCAGCTATGGACAGGGGTGGGATGAGCAGTTCTTC,CASSYGQGWDEQFF
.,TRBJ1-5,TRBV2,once,TGTGCCAGCAGTCTCGACAGACATAGCAATCAGCCCCAGCATTTT,CASSLDRHSNQPQHF
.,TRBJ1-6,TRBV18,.,TGTGCCAGCTCATCGAGCTCCTATAATTCACCCCTCCACTTT,CASSSSSYNSPLHF
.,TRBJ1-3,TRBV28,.,TGTGCCAGCATCCAGGGATGGGCTGGAAACACCATATATTTT,CASIQGWAGNTIYF
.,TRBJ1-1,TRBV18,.,TGTGCCAGCTCATCTTCCCTGAACACTGAAGCTTTCTTT,CASSSSLNTEAFF
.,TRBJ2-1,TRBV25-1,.,TGTGCCAGCAGTGAATTCCCCACAGGGTATAACTCCTACAATGAGCAGTTCTTC,CASSEFPTGYNSYNEQFF
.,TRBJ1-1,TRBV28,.,TGTGCCAGCGTCCAGGGGTGGAACACTGAAGCTTTCTTT,CASVQGWNTEAFF
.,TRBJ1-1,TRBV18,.,TGTGCCAGCTCGACGGGACAGAACACTGAAGCTTTCTTT,CASSTGQNTEAFF
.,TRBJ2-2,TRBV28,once,TGTGCCAGCAGTTTCCTAGGTTCAGGGGCTACGAACACCGGGGAGCTGTTTTTT,CASSFLGSGATNTGELFF
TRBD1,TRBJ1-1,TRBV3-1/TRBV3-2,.,TGTGCCAGCAGGTTCGGGACAGGGCCAGCTTTCTTT,CASRFGTGPAFF
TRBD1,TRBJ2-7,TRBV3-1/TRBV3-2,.,TGTGCCAGCAGCTATTTCGGGACAGGGGGCGAGCAGTACTTC,CASSYFGTGGEQYF
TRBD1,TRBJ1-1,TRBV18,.,TGTGCCAGCTCAAATACAGGGGTAGGGACTGAAGCTTTCTTT,CASSNTGVGTEAFF
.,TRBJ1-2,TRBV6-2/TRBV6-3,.,TGTGCCAGCAGTTACTCGAACAGGGCGCCAAGTTATGGCTACACCTTC,CASSYSNRAPSYGYTF
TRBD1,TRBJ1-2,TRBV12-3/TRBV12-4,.,TGTGCCAGCAGTTCACAGGGGTATGGCTACACCTTC,CASSSQGYGYTF
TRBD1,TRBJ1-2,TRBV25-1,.,TGTGCCAGCAGTGAACCTGGGACAGGACACGCGCCCACCTTC,CASSEPGTGHAPTF
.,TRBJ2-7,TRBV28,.,TGTGCCAGCAGTTCCCCCGAGGTCCAGCAGTACTTC,CASSSPEVQQYF
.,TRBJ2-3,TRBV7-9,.,TGTGCCAGCGGAAGATGGGAGTTCACAGATACGCAGTATTTT,CASGRWEFTDTQYF
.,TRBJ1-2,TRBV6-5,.,TGTGCCAGCAGTTACTCGACGGGGGGAGGGGGTTATGGCTACACCTTC,CASSYSTGGGGYGYTF
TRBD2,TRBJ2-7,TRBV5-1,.,TGCGCCAGCAGTACTAGCGGGGACTCCTACGAGCAGTACTTC,CASSTSGDSYEQYF
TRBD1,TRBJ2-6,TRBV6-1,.,TGTGCCAGCAGTGAAAGGGACAGGGTAAGGTCTGGGGCCAACGTCCTGACTTTC,CASSERDRVRSGANVLTF
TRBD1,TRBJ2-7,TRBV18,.,TGTGCCAGCTCCCCCGGGACAGGGTACGAGCAGTACTTC,CASSPGTGYEQYF
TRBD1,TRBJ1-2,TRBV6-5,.,TGTGCCAGCTTAGGGGACAGGCAGGTCTATGGCTACACCTTC,CASLGDRQVYGYTF
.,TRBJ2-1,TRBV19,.,TGTGCCAGTAGTATAGAGGCGGTTGACAATGAGCAGTTCTTC,CASSIEAVDNEQFF
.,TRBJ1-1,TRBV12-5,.,TGTGCTAGTGGTTTGTCCTTTCGGGGATTGGACACTGAAGCTTTCTTT,CASGLSFRGLDTEAFF
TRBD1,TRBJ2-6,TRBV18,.,TGTGCCAGCTCACCGGACAGGGTATCTGGGGCCAACGTCCTGACTTTC,CASSPDRVSGANVLTF
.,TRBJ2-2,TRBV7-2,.,TGTGCCAGCAGCTACAGGAACACCGGGGAGCTGTTTTTT,CASSYRNTGELFF
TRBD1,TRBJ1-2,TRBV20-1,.,TGCAGTCCAGGGGGTGGGGGCTACACCTTC,CSPGGGGYTF
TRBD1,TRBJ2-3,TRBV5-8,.,TGTGCCAGCAGCTTGGCACAGGGGGTAGGGGATACGCAGTATTTT,CASSLAQGVGDTQYF
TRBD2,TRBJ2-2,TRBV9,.,TGTGCCAGCAGCCCCCAGCGGGGGTTAGCCGGGGAGCTGTTTTTT,CASSPQRGLAGELFF
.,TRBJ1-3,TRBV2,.,TGTGCCAGCGGTAATCCCTTTGGCGGAAACACCATATATTTT,CASGNPFGGNTIYF
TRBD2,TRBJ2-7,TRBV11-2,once,TGTGCCAGCAGCTTGGCCGGGGAGGGAGCCTACGAGCAGTACTTC,CASSLAGEGAYEQYF
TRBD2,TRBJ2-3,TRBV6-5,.,TGTGCCAGCAGTTACTACGGGGGGGCCAGAGATACGCAGTATTTT,CASSYYGGARDTQYF
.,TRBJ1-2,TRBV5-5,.,TGTGCCAGCAGCTTGGAACAGGATTTGAATGGCTACACCTTC,CASSLEQDLNGYTF
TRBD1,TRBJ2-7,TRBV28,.,TGTGCCAGCAGACCCGCCGGGACAGCCTACGAGCAGTACTTC,CASRPAGTAYEQYF
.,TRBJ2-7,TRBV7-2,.,TGTGCCAGCAGCCCCCTTGACATAGCCTACGAGCAGTACTTC,CASSPLDIAYEQYF
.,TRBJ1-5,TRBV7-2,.,TGTGCCAGCAGCCCCTCAGGAGGGGTTAACCAGCCCCAGCATTTT,CASSPSGGVNQPQHF
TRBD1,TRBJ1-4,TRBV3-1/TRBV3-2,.,TGTGCCAGCAGCCGACAGGGAGAAAAACTGTTTTTT,CASSRQGEKLFF
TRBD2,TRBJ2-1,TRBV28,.,TGTGCCAGCAGTATACTAGCGGGGGGGCCTGGGGAGCAGTTCTTC,CASSILAGGPGEQFF
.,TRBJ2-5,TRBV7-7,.,TGTGCTAGCAGCTTTTCAGGGCAACAAGAGACCCAGTACTTC,CASSFSGQQETQYF